This T cell receptor beta chain is from a study of blood T cell repertoires in COVID-19. Background on the study: In each case, the material was cDNA or gDNA derived from T cells, B-cell-depleted T cells, or PBMCs.

The V and J ends lost 6 bases and 6 bases respectively, with 14 bases between them. The CDR3 runs to 14 residues. Germline V gene sequence: CDR1 MNHEY, CDR2 SVGAGI. Only in-frame clones appear in the TCRdb table, and some are missing; sequencing was by immunoSEQ multiplex PCR. In the table there are more than 300,000 clones, roughly 90% of which are singletons. This sequence joins TRBV6-5 and TRBJ2-2; D is ambiguous. What was sequenced was peripheral blood. The sequence derives from a woman aged 70-85 years with COVID-19, enrolled during active disease. The CDR3, as DNA: TGTGCCAGCAGAGCTATTTTGAGGCCCGGGGAGCTGTTTTTT. Translating it yields CASRAILRPGELFF.